Listed here are 6 T cell receptor beta chains from one sample, sequenced in a study of identical twins. TCRdb reprocessed the 5' RACE reads via MiXCR and lists one record per CDR3 protein. The sample carries 500,000 to 650,000 distinct CDR3 sequences, 20% to 25% recorded once. This same sample was also taken into another study, of yellow fever vaccine responses in identical twins.

The sample was CD4+ T cells sorted from blood. The origin of the receptors is a woman between 18 and 30 years old in good health.

The chain recombines TRBV10-3 with TRBJ2-5; D remains unclear. V lost 6 bases, J lost 4 bases, and 12 bases lay in between. Looked up from germline, CDR1 is ENHRY and CDR2 is SYGVKD. The CDR3 sequence is 13 residues long. The CDR3 DNA sequence: TGTGCCATCAGGAGGACGATGGGAGAGACCCAGTACTTC. Protein: CAIRRTMGETQYF.

The chain has TRBV5-1 and TRBJ2-5; D is ambiguous. The CDR3 is 12 amino acids. CDR1 is SGHRS, CDR2 YFSETQ, per germline. Trimming pared 5 bases from V and 12 bases from J, leaving 17 bases between. CDR3 sequence: CASRKGSVEEYF. The CDR3 nucleotides are TGCGCCAGCAGAAAGGGATCAGTCGAGGAGTACTTC.

The chain employs TRBV6-1 and TRBJ2-7; D possibly corresponds to TRBD1 (5 bases). This CDR3 has 13 amino acids. V shed 3 bases and J shed 3 bases, with 9 bases lying between them. From germline, CDR1 is MNHNS and CDR2 SASEGT. This chain's CDR3 is CASSDQTDYEQYV. The CDR3 nucleotides are TGTGCCAGCAGTGATCAGACAGACTACGAGCAGTACGTC.

The genes are TRBV12-3 or TRBV12-4 and TRBJ2-3; 12 nucleotides align to TRBD2. This CDR3 has 15 amino acids. V lost 6 bases to trimming and J lost 7 bases; unmatched junction nucleotides: 8. The chain's CDR3 is CASRSTSGGTHTQYF. For the CDR3, the DNA is TGTGCCAGCAGAAGTACTAGCGGGGGGACCCATACGCAGTATTTT.

The chain employs TRBV9 and TRBJ1-2; 8 nucleotides align to TRBD1. There are 16 residues in the CDR3. Trimming at V came to 4 bases and at J to 4 bases, leaving 12 bases not matched to a gene. Germline V CDR1 and CDR2: SGDLS, YYNGEE. CDR3 loop: CASSRGSDRVGYGYTF. The CDR3 DNA is TGTGCCAGCAGCCGCGGGTCGGACAGGGTGGGCTATGGCTACACCTTC.

This rearrangement joins TRBV11-3 to TRBJ2-7; 7 bases match TRBD2. Germline CDR1 and CDR2: SGHNT and YENEEA. V shed 4 bases, J shed 5 bases, and the junction held 8 bases outside the gene matches. The CDR3 is 14 residues long. The CDR3 reads CASSSELAKNEQYF. The CDR3 DNA reads TGTGCCAGCAGCTCCGAACTAGCGAAAAACGAGCAGTACTTC.